This T cell receptor (beta chain) was captured by sequencing in a study of breast tumors, draining lymph nodes, adjacent tissues. This clonotype appeared once. What it binds is unknown. This could be a read error, since a much larger clone is one nucleotide away. TCRdb reprocessed the multiplex PCR reads with MiXCR, giving one entry per CDR3 protein. This table has some 150,000 distinct CDR3 sequences, approximately 20% appearing once. This CDR3 is built from 14 residues. CDR1 and CDR2 from the germline V gene are LGHDT and YNNKEL (reference sequence). General study results and limits: Compared with lymph nodes, tumors were less diverse; compared with nontumor tissue, more. Tumor and nontumor repertoires were significantly more similar in luminal-like than in basal-like breast cancer.

The lymph nodes were axillary draining lymph nodes from breast cancer patients. The rearrangement joins TRBV3-1 to TRBJ2-3, with 8 bases lining up with TRBD1. This receptor was obtained from a female donor with breast cancer. Some clones in this sample may be carry-over from other donors' samples. Source material: axillary lymph node tissue. In DNA form, the CDR3 reads TGTGCCTGCAGCCAAGACAGGGGATGGGATACGCAGTATTTT. Its protein product is CACSQDRGWDTQYF.